These 17 T cell receptor beta chains originate from one sample sequenced in a study of spatial heterogeneity in lung cancer (dated by TCRdb to between 2018 and 2020). Libraries were built with 5' RACE. Instrument used: NextSeq 500. TCRdb passed the public sequencing reads through fastp at Q25 and MiXCR, retaining productive beta sequences. When rows share a CDR3 protein, they turn into one entry using the most common DNA and genes. The sample profile shows roughly 39,000 distinct CDR3 sequences; about 6.5% of them were found once. The top ten clones comprise about 40% of the sample. In light of the paper, this sample's time point label describes: sample taken at primary tumor resection. The material was PBMCs, obtained at surgery. Source of these receptors: a female donor with early-stage non-small cell lung cancer.

This clonotype has ten or more counts. The CDR3 spells CASSPSPTVSNQPQHF. Written as DNA, the CDR3 is TGTGCCAGCTCACCATCCCCGACGGTCAGCAATCAGCCCCAGCATTTT. This chain connects TRBV18 to TRBJ1-5; D unresolved. V gave up 2 bases and J gave up 1 base, with 12 bases separating them. The CDR3 loop spans 16 amino acids. Germline V lookup: CDR1 KGHSH, CDR2 LQKENI.

The gene calls are TRBV28 and TRBJ1-2, with 7 bases matching TRBD1. The CDR3 contains 13 residues. V trimming: 8 bases; J trimming: 4 bases; junction bases outside the gene matches: 7. Germline-derived CDR1 and CDR2 are MDHEN and SYDVKM. CDR3 sequence (DNA): TGTGCCAGCGCAATACAGGGGTTCTATGGCTACACCTTC. Amino acid sequence: CASAIQGFYGYTF.

The genes are TRBV10-1 and TRBJ2-7; 7 bases fit TRBD2. The V and J ends lost 0 bases and 6 bases, in that order; junction bases with no gene match: 5. This CDR3 region has 14 residues. Germline V gene lookup returns CDR1 WNHNN and CDR2 SYGVQD (reference sequence). CDR3 residues: CASSESGRLGEQYF. CDR3 DNA: TGCGCCAGCAGTGAGTCCGGGAGGCTCGGCGAGCAGTACTTC.

In this sample, this clonotype turned up many times. This chain uses TRBV20-1 with TRBJ2-3; no clear D gene. The CDR3 runs to 14 residues. V was clipped by 2 bases and J by 0 bases, with 9 bases between them. Germline V lookup: CDR1 DFQATT, CDR2 SNEGSKA (reference sequence). Here the CDR3 reads CSARSPPSTDTQYF. The DNA of the CDR3 is TGCAGTGCTAGAAGCCCCCCTAGCACAGATACGCAGTATTTT.

A note on this clonotype: Germline and junction disagree at one end, which may indicate a read error. V usage is TRBV7-2 and J usage is TRBJ2-2; TRBD1 is a possible D gene (6 bases). CDR3 length equals 13 residues. From germline, CDR1 is SGHTA and CDR2 FQGNSA. The CDR3 nucleotides read TGTGCCAGCGAAGGGGGTGGCACCAGGGAGCTGTTTTTT. Its protein product is CASEGGGTRELFF.

The genes are TRBV30 and TRBJ1-1; D remains ambiguous. CDR1 GTSNPN and CDR2 SVGIG come from the germline V gene (reference sequence). The CDR3 is 14 amino acids. V shed 4 bases and J shed 5 bases, with 17 bases lying between them. For the CDR3, the DNA is TGTGCCTGGATGGTACAGAAGGGCGAAACTGAAGCTTTCTTT. Residues: CAWMVQKGETEAFF. Full variable domain (rest looked up from reference TRBV30 and TRBJ1-1): SQTIHQWPATLVQPVGSPLSLECTVEGTSNPNLYWYRQAAGRGLQLLFYSVGIGQISSEVPQNLSASRPQDRQFILSSKKLLLSDSGFYLCAWMVQKGETEAFFGQGTRLTVV.

This clonotype came up a few times. The chain is built from TRBV4-1 and TRBJ2-3, with 8 bases identical to TRBD1. V was clipped by 3 bases and J by 6 bases; unmatched bases: 11. The CDR3 is made up of 16 amino acids. CDR1 MGHRA and CDR2 YSYEKL come from the germline V gene. The CDR3 loop reads CASSQEDRGTWDTQYF. CDR3 coding DNA: TGCGCCAGCAGCCAGGAAGACAGGGGAACATGGGATACGCAGTATTTT.

This chain links TRBV6-5 with TRBJ1-2; 7 bases are a match to TRBD1. CDR1 and CDR2 from the germline V gene are MNHEY and SVGAGI. Trimming at V came to 10 bases and at J to 2 bases, leaving 4 bases not matched to a gene. This CDR3 is built from 12 residues. CDR3 coding DNA: TGTGCCACAAAGACAGGGAACTATGGCTACACCTTC. Protein: CATKTGNYGYTF.

This clonotype was seen many times. CDR3 in amino acids: CASSYTGFIGSFF. The CDR3 DNA sequence: TGTGCCAGCAGTTACACGGGATTTATTGGGTCTTTCTTT. The rearrangement links TRBV6-2 or TRBV6-3 to TRBJ1-1; D gene uncertain. Germline CDR1 is MNHEY and CDR2 is SVGEGT. Trimming took off 2 bases at V and 12 bases at J, with 16 bases between the two ends. CDR3 size: 13 residues.

In this sample, this clonotype turned up many times. This sequence joins TRBV6-1 and TRBJ1-6; 8 nucleotides match TRBD1. With V trimmed by 7 bases and J by 7 bases, 6 bases remained unmatched. This CDR3 has 14 amino acids. Germline-derived CDR1 and CDR2 are MNHNS and SASEGT. The CDR3 sequence: CASNPRQGNSPLHF. Written as DNA, the CDR3 is TGTGCCAGCAACCCTCGACAGGGGAATTCACCCCTCCACTTT.

This clonotype came up many times. The chain couples TRBV9 to TRBJ2-1, with 7 bases aligning to TRBD2. Germline CDR1 reads SGDLS; CDR2 reads YYNGEE. The CDR3 has 15 amino acids. J was trimmed by 5 bases and V by 4 bases; bases with no gene match: 9. The CDR3 here is CASSPSPAGNNEQFF. The CDR3 region has the DNA TGTGCCAGCAGCCCCTCCCCAGCGGGGAACAATGAGCAGTTCTTC.

This clonotype was seen a handful of times. The chain couples TRBV11-2 to TRBJ1-1, with D uncertain. Germline V CDR1 and CDR2: SGHAT, FQNNGV. V lost 3 bases and J lost 5, with 7 bases in between. This CDR3 spans 12 amino acids. This CDR3 reads CASSFVPTEAFF. DNA for the CDR3: TGTGCCAGCAGCTTCGTGCCGACTGAAGCTTTCTTT.

With respect to this clonotype: Just one base apart from a much larger clone, this may be a read error. This chain uses TRBV19 with TRBJ2-7; tentative D call: TRBD1 (5 bases). The germline V gene encodes CDR1 LNHDA and CDR2 SQIVND (reference sequence). CDR3 length equals 13 residues. The germline V and J ends were trimmed by 6 bases and 2 bases, with 11 bases remaining between them. CDR3 residues: CASRTQGTYEQYF. The CDR3 DNA is TGTGCCAGTAGGACGCAGGGAACCTACGAGCAGTACTTC.

The chain is built from TRBV7-2 and TRBJ2-6; no clear D. CDR3 size: 16 residues. V gave up 3 bases and J gave up 0 bases, with 9 bases separating them. In germline, CDR1 is SGHTA, CDR2 FQGNSA. The CDR3 loop is CASSLMSGSGANVLTF. The CDR3 DNA reads as TGTGCCAGCAGCTTGATGTCTGGCTCTGGGGCCAACGTCCTGACTTTC.

This clonotype has ten or more counts. The chain is built from TRBV29-1 and TRBJ1-1, with TRBD1 matching over 7 bases. The germline V gene encodes CDR1 SQVTM and CDR2 ANQGSEA. After removal of 6 bases from V and 0 bases from J, the junction contained 7 bases not matched to a gene. The CDR3 covers 14 residues. The CDR3 nucleotides are TGCAGCGTGACCGACAGGGCTATGAACACTGAAGCTTTCTTT. As protein: CSVTDRAMNTEAFF.

In its sample, this clonotype ranks as medium-sized. The gene calls are TRBV7-9 and TRBJ2-7; 7 nucleotides align to TRBD1. The CDR3 runs to 16 residues. Losses at the gene ends were 4 bases for V and 0 bases for J; bases not matched to a gene: 9. The germline V gene has CDR1 SEHNR and CDR2 FQNEAQ (reference sequence). The CDR3: CASSSSPQGISYEQYF. The DNA for the CDR3 is TGTGCCAGCAGCTCATCCCCACAGGGGATCTCCTACGAGCAGTACTTC.

This clonotype was observed a handful of times. The CDR3 sequence is CASSGRGAGNTEAFF. CDR3 coding DNA: TGTGCCAGCAGTGGAAGGGGAGCAGGGAACACTGAAGCTTTCTTT. The V gene is TRBV6-5, the J gene TRBJ1-1; TRBD1 is a possible D gene (5 bases). The germline V gene has CDR1 MNHEY and CDR2 SVGAGI. There are 15 residues in the CDR3. V was clipped by 5 bases and J by 1 base, with 14 bases between them.